This TCR beta chain was observed in a study of T cell responses to AZD1222 COVID-19 vaccine. The trim removed 2 bases at V and 2 bases at J, leaving 9 bases unmatched. Germline CDR1 SGDLS, CDR2 YYNGEE. The CDR3 has 18 residues. Broader study findings: Spike-wide coverage was observed for vaccine-associated CD4 TCRs, with dominant responses at 160-218 and 743-854. Baseline serostatus was positive in only six AZD1222 recipients. Receipt of two AZD1222 doses was followed by a rise in Spike-specific TCR breadth and depth.

TCRdb's table, derived via immunoSEQ multiplex PCR, lists solely in-frame clones and lacks some. The sample records 110,000 to 150,000 clones, 90% to 95% being singletons. To note about this clone: What it binds is unknown.

This receptor was obtained from an adult in good health. The chain uses TRBV9 and TRBJ2-7; 14 nucleotides align to TRBD2. Sample: peripheral blood, taken on day 0 of AZD1222 vaccination. The CDR3 reads CASSVGTSGSKITYEQYF. In nucleotides, the CDR3 is TGTGCCAGCAGCGTCGGGACTAGCGGGAGCAAAATTACCTACGAGCAGTACTTC.